These T cell receptor beta chains were read from a single sample in a study of T cells in Graves' hyperthyroidism and ophthalmopathy. Via MiXCR, TCRdb re-called the multiplex PCR reads, giving one row per CDR3 protein. The sample includes under 700,000 distinct CDR3 sequences, just over 45% of them seen just once. The sequencing input was peripheral blood or thyroid tissue (not recorded which). All receptors derive from a young woman with Graves' hyperthyroidism. Both conserved end residues are part of each CDR3. A D gene is named only where the DNA matches it firmly. Not every row has a clone size; where given, it reads once, few, many or a size class.

j_gene: TRBJ1-1; d_gene: .; v_gene: TRBV7-3; abundance: few; CDR3nt: TGTGCCAGCAGCTTGGTACCGGACGTATTGAACACTGAAGCTTTCTTT; CDR3aa: CASSLVPDVLNTEAFF
j_gene: TRBJ2-7; d_gene: .; v_gene: TRBV7-2; abundance: many; CDR3nt: TGTGCCAGCAGCTTAAACTCGGGGCTCGAGCAGTACTTC; CDR3aa: CASSLNSGLEQYF
j_gene: TRBJ1-5; d_gene: .; v_gene: TRBV9; abundance: .; CDR3nt: TGTGCCAGCTCCGAGGGGGGGGTCAATCAGCCCCAGCATTTT; CDR3aa: CASSEGGVNQPQHF
j_gene: TRBJ1-4; d_gene: TRBD1; v_gene: TRBV20-1; abundance: few; CDR3nt: TGCAGTGCCCCGGGACAGGACGTTGAAAAACTGTTTTTT; CDR3aa: CSAPGQDVEKLFF
j_gene: TRBJ2-2; d_gene: TRBD2; v_gene: TRBV7-2; abundance: few; CDR3nt: TGTGCCATCCCCACATGGCGTAGCGGGAGGGCGTGGAACACCGGGGAGCTGTTTTTT; CDR3aa: CAIPTWRSGRAWNTGELFF
j_gene: TRBJ2-7; d_gene: TRBD1; v_gene: TRBV7-2; abundance: .; CDR3nt: TGTGCCAGCAGCCACTCATCGACAGGGACCTACGAGCAGTACTTC; CDR3aa: CASSHSSTGTYEQYF
j_gene: TRBJ2-7; d_gene: .; v_gene: TRBV4-2; abundance: .; CDR3nt: TGTGCCAGCAGCCAAGATAAGCCCCAAGCCTACGAGCAGTACTTC; CDR3aa: CASSQDKPQAYEQYF
j_gene: TRBJ1-4; d_gene: TRBD1; v_gene: TRBV6-6; abundance: .; CDR3nt: TGTGCCAGCAGTTACGACAGGGGGCCTCGTGAAAAACTGTTTTTT; CDR3aa: CASSYDRGPREKLFF
j_gene: TRBJ1-5; d_gene: .; v_gene: TRBV7-3; abundance: .; CDR3nt: TGTGCCAGCAGTGTCCTCGGGAATCAGCCCCAGCATTTT; CDR3aa: CASSVLGNQPQHF
j_gene: TRBJ1-4; d_gene: .; v_gene: TRBV5-8; abundance: .; CDR3nt: TGTGCCAGACAGGACGGTGAGAATGAAAAACTGTTTTTT; CDR3aa: CARQDGENEKLFF
j_gene: TRBJ2-5; d_gene: .; v_gene: TRBV20-1; abundance: .; CDR3nt: TGCAGTGCTAGAGGGGGGCTAGCGGACAACCAAGAGACCCAGTACTTC; CDR3aa: CSARGGLADNQETQYF
j_gene: TRBJ2-7; d_gene: TRBD2; v_gene: TRBV15; abundance: .; CDR3nt: TGTGCCACCAGGGGACTAGCGGCCCCCTACGAGCAGTACTTC; CDR3aa: CATRGLAAPYEQYF
j_gene: TRBJ1-1; d_gene: .; v_gene: TRBV2; abundance: many; CDR3nt: TGTGCCACCCTGGAGATTGAAGCTTTCTTT; CDR3aa: CATLEIEAFF
j_gene: TRBJ2-7; d_gene: .; v_gene: TRBV7-2; abundance: .; CDR3nt: TGCGCCAGCAGCCTAACCCCAGGCCAGGGGACCTACGAGCAGTACTTC; CDR3aa: CASSLTPGQGTYEQYF
j_gene: TRBJ2-2; d_gene: TRBD1; v_gene: TRBV10-3; abundance: .; CDR3nt: TGTGCCATCAGTTTAGGCAGGGGGCAAGGGGAGCTGTTTTTT; CDR3aa: CAISLGRGQGELFF
j_gene: TRBJ1-6; d_gene: .; v_gene: TRBV11-2; abundance: .; CDR3nt: TGTGCCAGCAGCTTATCAGGTCGGGGTTCACCCCTCCACTTT; CDR3aa: CASSLSGRGSPLHF
j_gene: TRBJ1-2; d_gene: .; v_gene: TRBV25-1; abundance: many; CDR3nt: TGTGCCAGCAGTGGGGGACTGAGAACCTATGGCTACACCTTC; CDR3aa: CASSGGLRTYGYTF
j_gene: TRBJ1-5; d_gene: TRBD1; v_gene: TRBV14; abundance: few; CDR3nt: TGTGCCAGCAGCCAAGACGGGACAGGGAGGCAGCCCCAGCATTTT; CDR3aa: CASSQDGTGRQPQHF
j_gene: TRBJ1-5; d_gene: .; v_gene: TRBV10-1; abundance: .; CDR3nt: TGTGCCAGCAGTTTGTTTCTGGGGAGCAATCAGCCCCAGCATTTT; CDR3aa: CASSLFLGSNQPQHF
j_gene: TRBJ1-2; d_gene: .; v_gene: TRBV29-1; abundance: .; CDR3nt: TGCAGCGCAGCCGGGACTCATCTCTATGGCTACACCTTC; CDR3aa: CSAAGTHLYGYTF
j_gene: TRBJ1-5; d_gene: .; v_gene: TRBV2; abundance: .; CDR3nt: TGTGCCAGCAGTGAAAGCCAGGAAAATCAGCCCCAGCATTTT; CDR3aa: CASSESQENQPQHF
j_gene: TRBJ1-2; d_gene: .; v_gene: TRBV19; abundance: .; CDR3nt: TGTGCCAGTAGTGCCCGGGACCGCTATGGCTACACCTTC; CDR3aa: CASSARDRYGYTF
j_gene: TRBJ1-1; d_gene: .; v_gene: TRBV4-1; abundance: once; CDR3nt: TGCACCACCCGCGGGGTCCTTAAGAACACTGAAGCTTTCTTT; CDR3aa: CTTRGVLKNTEAFF
j_gene: TRBJ1-1; d_gene: .; v_gene: TRBV29-1; abundance: many; CDR3nt: TGCAGCGTTGAACGCGAAACTGAAGCTTTCTTT; CDR3aa: CSVERETEAFF
j_gene: TRBJ1-5; d_gene: .; v_gene: TRBV12-3/TRBV12-4; abundance: .; CDR3nt: TGTGCCAGCAGCGCATCCTCCGGACAGCTCAATCAGCCCCAGCATTTT; CDR3aa: CASSASSGQLNQPQHF
j_gene: TRBJ1-2; d_gene: TRBD1; v_gene: TRBV19; abundance: .; CDR3nt: TGTGCCAGCAGGGACAGGGAGACCTATGGCTACACCTTC; CDR3aa: CASRDRETYGYTF
j_gene: TRBJ2-7; d_gene: .; v_gene: TRBV10-3; abundance: few; CDR3nt: TGTGCCAGCAGACCGAACACAGTCAACGAGCAGTACTTC; CDR3aa: CASRPNTVNEQYF
j_gene: TRBJ2-7; d_gene: .; v_gene: TRBV20-1; abundance: many; CDR3nt: TGCAGTGCTAGCTCAGTCGGTAGCTCCTACGAGCAGTACTTC; CDR3aa: CSASSVGSSYEQYF
j_gene: TRBJ1-5; d_gene: .; v_gene: TRBV7-9; abundance: once; CDR3nt: TGTGCCAGCAGCTTGTTCGTCATTAGAGAAGGCAATCAGCCCCAGCATTTT; CDR3aa: CASSLFVIREGNQPQHF
j_gene: TRBJ1-1; d_gene: .; v_gene: TRBV12-3/TRBV12-4; abundance: .; CDR3nt: TGTGCCAGCAGTTGGTATGGGACGGAGACTGAAGCTTTCTTT; CDR3aa: CASSWYGTETEAFF
j_gene: TRBJ2-2; d_gene: .; v_gene: TRBV7-9; abundance: .; CDR3nt: TGTGCCAGCAGCCAACGTATTGGGGCTGGGGAGCTGTTTTTT; CDR3aa: CASSQRIGAGELFF
j_gene: TRBJ2-7; d_gene: TRBD2; v_gene: TRBV20-1; abundance: .; CDR3nt: TGCAGTGCTAGTTGGGGACTAGCGGGCGGGCAGTACTTC; CDR3aa: CSASWGLAGGQYF
j_gene: TRBJ1-6; d_gene: .; v_gene: TRBV7-9; abundance: .; CDR3nt: TGTGCCAGCAGCTTCCGGGCAGAGCCCTATAATTCACCCCTCCACTTT; CDR3aa: CASSFRAEPYNSPLHF
j_gene: TRBJ2-7; d_gene: TRBD1; v_gene: TRBV20-1; abundance: .; CDR3nt: TGCAGTGCTCTGGGGACAGGGGGATCCTACGAGCAGTACTTC; CDR3aa: CSALGTGGSYEQYF
j_gene: TRBJ2-2; d_gene: .; v_gene: TRBV9; abundance: .; CDR3nt: TGTGCCAGCCCCGGACACGCGAACACCGGGGAGCTGTTTTTT; CDR3aa: CASPGHANTGELFF
j_gene: TRBJ1-5; d_gene: .; v_gene: TRBV29-1; abundance: .; CDR3nt: TGCAGCTTAGCAGCTAGCAATCAGCCCCAGCATTTT; CDR3aa: CSLAASNQPQHF
j_gene: TRBJ2-7; d_gene: TRBD1; v_gene: TRBV7-9; abundance: .; CDR3nt: TGTGCCAGCAGCCAAGGGACAGGAGGGGGTCGTCACTTC; CDR3aa: CASSQGTGGGRHF
j_gene: TRBJ1-4; d_gene: .; v_gene: TRBV29-1; abundance: .; CDR3nt: TGCAGCGTTAGTGGTGAAAAACTGTTTTTT; CDR3aa: CSVSGEKLFF
j_gene: TRBJ1-5; d_gene: .; v_gene: TRBV29-1; abundance: .; CDR3nt: TGCAGCGTCCAAAGCGGAGCGGACTACGAGCATTTT; CDR3aa: CSVQSGADYEHF
j_gene: TRBJ2-6; d_gene: .; v_gene: TRBV9; abundance: .; CDR3nt: TGTGCCAGCAGCGTAGAGGTTGGGGAGCCTACTGGGGCCAACGTCCTGACTTTC; CDR3aa: CASSVEVGEPTGANVLTF
j_gene: TRBJ1-1; d_gene: .; v_gene: TRBV7-3; abundance: few; CDR3nt: TGTGCCAGCACCTTCGGGCCCAACACTGAAGCTTTCTTT; CDR3aa: CASTFGPNTEAFF
j_gene: TRBJ2-1; d_gene: .; v_gene: TRBV7-2; abundance: once; CDR3nt: TGTGCCAGCAACCTTAGAGACGTGAATGAGCAGTTCTTC; CDR3aa: CASNLRDVNEQFF
j_gene: TRBJ1-3; d_gene: .; v_gene: TRBV25-1; abundance: many; CDR3nt: TGTGCCAGCAGTGATCCCTCGGCAGGGTGGAACACCATATATTTT; CDR3aa: CASSDPSAGWNTIYF
j_gene: TRBJ1-5; d_gene: .; v_gene: TRBV2; abundance: few; CDR3nt: TGTGCCAGCAGCTCGAGGGGGGCGGAAAGCAATCAGCCCCAGCATTTT; CDR3aa: CASSSRGAESNQPQHF
j_gene: TRBJ2-2; d_gene: .; v_gene: TRBV7-2; abundance: .; CDR3nt: TGTGCCAGCAGCTTAGCGGGAGGGGGGCTGTTTTTT; CDR3aa: CASSLAGGGLFF